This T cell receptor beta chain was retrieved from a study of cytomegalovirus exposure and HLA in healthy donors (dated by TCRdb to the late 2010s). Looking at the study overall: According to a later analysis, one platform produced both the roughly 110 validation repertoires and the 700 or so repertoires of the first cohort. The aim of the study was to test whether cataloging public T cell receptors could identify signatures of past pathogen exposure. In addition to the first cohort of approximately 670 subjects, a separate validation cohort of 130 or so different subjects was used. To predict cytomegalovirus infection status, the study combined high-throughput TCR immunosequencing, statistical association of individual TCRs with disease status, and machine learning.

Study-wide conclusions, independent of this receptor: In a later analysis, TCRs clustered in the first cohort were found to also tend to co-occur in the 120 validation repertoires, with 94% of cluster scores above 0. A total of about 150 TCR beta chains were listed by the study as associated with cytomegalovirus. The classifier was reported to diagnose cytomegalovirus status with high specificity and sensitivity in both the original and validation cohorts. In vitro tests confirmed that three of the cytomegalovirus-associated TCR beta chains recognize cytomegalovirus antigens. The validation cohort had no HLA typing available for a later analysis, so co-occurrence within that cohort was assessed over all 120 or so repertoires. It was suggested by the authors that the approach could potentially be generalized to other disease states and immunological phenotypes. Most TCR sequences were seen in very few donors, while some public TCRs were found in many individuals.

This clone was seen a single time. It has no known antigen specificity. No qualities accompany the bases; no much larger clone lies one base away. The donors belonged to the validation cohort of 90 to 150 subjects, which was separate from the roughly 670-subject first cohort. Libraries were built with the immunoSEQ multiplex PCR assay. Processing in the source paper ran as follows. A statistical classification framework was built for diagnosing cytomegalovirus status from the catalog of TCR beta chain sequences. This is the immuneACCESS table as TCRdb keeps it, with only in-frame sequences that have V and J called. A part of the clones is gone; compared with another copy, unresolved V genes explain less than half, and the rest is unexplained. V and J calls and clone size are given by that table; D and trimming were obtained from the DNA. This sample has some 90,000 clones in its table, and approximately 90% of those were observed once. Around 3.9% of the sample comes from the top ten.

CDR1 and CDR2 (SQVTM, ANQGSEA) derive from the germline V gene. Germline trimming: 0 bases from V, 7 bases from J; junction bases outside gene matches: 10. Taken from cysteine to phenylalanine, the CDR3 has 16 residues. Only the CDR3 DNA is retained, 48 bases long and in frame from the first base. The chain couples TRBV29-1 to TRBJ2-1; TRBD1 aligns with 9 central bases. This sequence originates from a woman younger than 45 in good health and CMV-seronegative. Material: PBMCs. Here is the DNA: TGCAGCGTTGAAGATCCCGGACAGGGGAGCGTGAATGAGCAGTTCTTC. It specifies CSVEDPGQGSVNEQFF.